This TCR beta chain was captured by sequencing in a study of identical twins. The study's findings and limits: Out-of-frame sharing of TCR alpha in monozygotic twins was underestimated by models.

This clonotype has only a few counts. Its antigen is not identified. TCRdb passed the 5' RACE reads through MiXCR, listing each CDR3 protein once. The data show 500,000 to 550,000 distinct CDR3 sequences, with around 20% seen just once and around 0.9% held by the top ten. This CDR3 region has 15 residues. The germline gives CDR1 MNHEY, CDR2 SVGAGI. With 2 bases clipped from V and 2 bases from J, the junction kept 6 bases outside the gene matches. These data also featured in a second study, about T cells expressing NK-cell markers. That paper states: Sorted T-cell subsets CD3+CD56+NKG2C+, CD3+CD56+NKG2C- and CD3+CD56-NKG2C+ were TCR beta-sequenced. It was still unclear whether expanded NKG2C+ T cell clones were HCMV specific.

The clonotype was recovered from a woman aged 18-29 years in good health. Sequencing was performed on CD4+ T cells sorted from blood. The chain has TRBV6-5 and TRBJ2-7, with 7 bases fitting TRBD1. The CDR3 sequence: CASSYRGQSTYEQYF. The CDR3 nucleotides read TGTGCCAGCAGTTACAGGGGACAGTCTACCTACGAGCAGTACTTC.